These 23 T cell receptor beta chains were all obtained from the same sample, sequenced in a study of blood T cell repertoires in COVID-19. Clones were read by immunoSEQ multiplex PCR, and TCRdb kept only the in-frame ones, dropping some. The sample consists of around 450,000 clones, about 90% of them appearing once. The sequenced sample consisted of PBMCs or T cells enriched from blood (not recorded which). Receptors were obtained from a woman under 30 who had recovered from COVID-19.

This chain joins TRBV5-6 and TRBJ2-3, with 8 nucleotides matching TRBD2. The germline gives CDR1 SGHDT, CDR2 YYEEEE. This CDR3 contains 17 residues. V shed 1 base, J shed 1 base, and the junction held 8 bases outside the gene matches. The CDR3 sequence: CASSLLGAGGRTDTQYF. The CDR3 nucleotides read TGTGCCAGCAGCTTGTTAGGGGCGGGGGGCCGCACAGATACGCAGTATTTT. The full variable domain, completed using reference TRBV5-6 and TRBJ2-3, is DAGVTQSPTHLIKTRGQQVTLRCSPKSGHDTVSWYQQALGQGPQFIFQYYEEEERQRGNFPDRFSGHQFPNYSSELNVNALLLGDSALYLCASSLLGAGGRTDTQYFGPGTRLTVL.

This clone was counted a few times. V is TRBV9 and J is TRBJ2-2, with D uncertain. Looked up from germline, CDR1 is SGDLS and CDR2 is YYNGEE. The CDR3 loop spans 14 amino acids. V was pared by 6 bases and J by 1 base, with 10 bases between. CDR3 in DNA: TGTGCCAGCACCCCGTCCGGGAACACCGGGGAGCTGTTTTTT. This gives the protein CASTPSGNTGELFF.

The chain recombines TRBV5-1 with TRBJ2-5; 8 bases agree with TRBD1. There are 16 residues in the CDR3. V shed 0 bases and J 2 bases; nucleotides not matched to a gene: 6. The germline CDR1 and CDR2 sequences are SGHRS and YFSETQ. CDR3 in amino acids: CASSLGGTGLQETQYF. The DNA for the CDR3 is TGCGCCAGCAGCTTGGGAGGGACAGGATTACAAGAGACCCAGTACTTC.

The chain couples TRBV11-2 to TRBJ2-7, with a possible D match to TRBD2 (5 bases). V was cut by 1 base and J by 7 bases, with 17 bases left in between. Germline lookup yields CDR1 SGHAT and CDR2 FQNNGV. The CDR3 is 15 residues long. CDR3 in DNA: TGTGCCAGCAGCTTAGGACCCAATGAGGGTTGGGAGCAGTACTTC. This encodes CASSLGPNEGWEQYF. Full variable domain (rest looked up from reference TRBV11-2 and TRBJ2-7): EAGVAQSPRYKIIEKRQSVAFWCNPISGHATLYWYQQILGQGPKLLIQFQNNGVVDDSQLPKDRFSAERLKGVDSTLKIQPAKLEDSAVYLCASSLGPNEGWEQYFGPGTRLTVT.

This chain uses TRBV20-1 with TRBJ2-3, with D perhaps matching TRBD2 (5 bases). Germline V gives CDR1 DFQATT, CDR2 SNEGSKA (reference sequence). The V gene lost 3 bases and the J gene lost 4 bases, with 14 bases spanning the gap. This CDR3 contains 14 residues. The CDR3 region has the DNA TGCAGTGCTAGTGGCGGGTACCGCTCAGATACGCAGTATTTT. Its protein is CSASGGYRSDTQYF.

The chain is built from TRBV11-2 and TRBJ1-5, with a weak D call TRBD1 (5 bases). Germline V CDR1 and CDR2: SGHAT, FQNNGV. The V gene lost 5 bases and the J gene lost 3 bases, with 8 bases spanning the gap. The CDR3 sequence is 13 residues long. CDR3 region: CASSRGVNQPQHF. The CDR3 nucleotides are TGTGCCAGCAGCCGGGGGGTCAATCAGCCCCAGCATTTT.

The rearrangement links TRBV21-1 to TRBJ2-3; TRBD1 reflects the table's D call only, with no check against the DNA. TRBV21-1 is assigned pseudogene status. The CDR3 has 17 amino acids. The CDR3 sequence: CASSKTSRFASTDTQYF. In nucleotides, the CDR3 is TGTGCCAGCAGCAAAACCTCCAGGTTCGCTAGCACAGATACGCAGTATTTT.

This chain connects TRBV2 to TRBJ2-7, with TRBD1 matching over 9 bases. Germline V gives CDR1 SNHLY, CDR2 FYNNEI. With V trimmed by 7 bases and J by 8 bases, 6 bases remained unmatched. The CDR3 is made up of 12 amino acids. The CDR3 DNA is TGTGCCAGCAACAGGGACAGGGCAAAGCAGTACTTC. As protein: CASNRDRAKQYF.

This clone has a single count. The V and J genes are TRBV6-5 and TRBJ2-7; the D is unclear. Germline CDR1 is MNHEY and CDR2 is SVGAGI. Trimming took 7 bases from V and 0 from J, leaving 13 bases between them. The CDR3 spans 14 residues. CDR3: CASTLQSGSYEQYF. The CDR3 DNA reads as TGTGCCAGCACCCTCCAGTCGGGCTCCTACGAGCAGTACTTC.

The rearrangement links TRBV10-2 to TRBJ2-2; D is perhaps TRBD2 (5 bases). There are 13 residues in the CDR3. Per germline, CDR1 WSHSY and CDR2 SAAADI. Trimming took off 8 bases at V and 4 bases at J, with 11 bases between the two ends. CDR3 loop: CASHWAGTGELFF. The CDR3 DNA sequence: TGCGCCAGCCATTGGGCGGGCACCGGGGAGCTGTTTTTT.

V and J are TRBV15 and TRBJ2-2; tentative D call: TRBD1 (7 bases). V lost 5 bases and J 8 bases, leaving 18 bases between the germline ends. CDR1 is LNHNV, CDR2 YYDKDF, per germline (reference sequence). CDR3 length: 15 residues. Here the CDR3 reads CATSPAGQHVGELFF. The DNA of the CDR3 is TGTGCCACCAGCCCCGCGGGACAGCACGTAGGGGAGCTGTTTTTT.

On this clone itself: Other nucleotide sequences in the sample specify the same CDR3. The CDR3 here is CASSLDRGNEKLFF. The CDR3 nucleotides read TGTGCCAGCAGCCTCGACAGGGGAAATGAAAAACTGTTTTTT. The V and J genes are TRBV28 and TRBJ1-4; 8 nucleotides align to TRBD1. This CDR3 comprises 14 residues. Germline V CDR1 and CDR2: MDHEN, SYDVKM. With 6 bases clipped from V and 5 bases from J, the junction kept 5 bases outside the gene matches.

CDR3 in DNA: TGTGCCAGCAGCTTCATTTACAGGGGTACCTACGAGCAGTACTTC. It yields the protein CASSFIYRGTYEQYF. V usage is TRBV5-5 and J usage is TRBJ2-7; 7 bases are shared with TRBD1. Trimming cost V 2 bases and J 2 bases; bases outside gene matches: 7. The CDR3 runs to 15 residues. Germline V lookup: CDR1 SGHKS, CDR2 YYEKEE (reference sequence).

The chain combines TRBV18 with TRBJ1-1; D is unclear. CDR3 length equals 14 residues. Trimming cost V 9 bases and J 3 bases, with 17 bases left between them. Germline lookup yields CDR1 KGHSH and CDR2 LQKENI. CDR3 nucleotides: TGTGCCAGTTCGATAGGTGGGCGGGACACTGAAGCTTTCTTT. It specifies CASSIGGRDTEAFF.

The CDR3 DNA sequence: TGTGCCAGCACCACTGGCGGCTATGGCTACACCTTC. This sequence encodes CASTTGGYGYTF. This chain links TRBV6-5 with TRBJ1-2; D remains ambiguous. The CDR3 is 12 amino acids. CDR1 is MNHEY, CDR2 SVGAGI, per germline. The V end lost 7 bases, the J end lost 4 bases, and 10 bases lay between the germline ends.

The chain couples TRBV19 to TRBJ1-2, with D possibly being TRBD1 (5 bases). V was pared by 9 bases and J by 6 bases, with 14 bases between. Per germline, CDR1 LNHDA and CDR2 SQIVND (reference sequence). The CDR3 sequence is 12 residues long. The CDR3 DNA is TGTGCCAGGGGACCGGGGGGAGATGGCTACACCTTC. Its protein product is CARGPGGDGYTF. The variable domain in full, with the rest retrieved from reference TRBV19 and TRBJ1-2, is DGGITQSPKYLFRKEGQNVTLSCEQNLNHDAMYWYRQDPGQGLRLIYYSQIVNDFQKGDIAEGYSVSREKKESFPLTVTSAQKNPTAFYLCARGPGGDGYTFGSGTRLTVV.

The V call is TRBV10-3, the J call TRBJ1-6; D is undetermined. This CDR3 is 15 amino acids long. The germline V gene encodes CDR1 ENHRY and CDR2 SYGVKD. V lost 0 bases to trimming and J lost 5 bases, with 8 bases between them. This chain's CDR3 is CAISESPDNNSPLHF. CDR3 nucleotides: TGTGCCATCAGTGAGTCTCCAGACAATAATTCACCCCTCCACTTT.

J is TRBJ2-7 and V is TRBV5-6; 7 bases agree with TRBD1. The germline gives CDR1 SGHDT, CDR2 YYEEEE. V gave up 2 bases and J gave up 5 bases; unmatched junction bases: 7. The CDR3 covers 14 residues. Here the CDR3 DNA reads TGTGCCAGCAGCTTCAGAGACAGGGTCGACGAGCAGTACTTC. Translating it yields CASSFRDRVDEQYF. Full variable domain (outside the CDR3, taken from reference TRBV5-6 and TRBJ2-7): DAGVTQSPTHLIKTRGQQVTLRCSPKSGHDTVSWYQQALGQGPQFIFQYYEEEERQRGNFPDRFSGHQFPNYSSELNVNALLLGDSALYLCASSFRDRVDEQYFGPGTRLTVT.

DNA of the CDR3: TGTGCCAGCAGCCGGACAGATGAAAAACTGTTTTTT. Translated, it gives CASSRTDEKLFF. This chain uses TRBV3-1 (or the pseudogene TRBV3-2) with TRBJ1-4, with TRBD1 as a possible D gene (6 bases). The germline V gene encodes CDR1 LGHDT and CDR2 YNNKEL (reference sequence). With 4 bases removed from V and 6 bases from J, the gap between germline ends came to 6 bases. The CDR3 has 12 amino acids.

The chain links TRBV30 to TRBJ1-4; D possibly corresponds to TRBD1 (5 bases). Trimming pared 5 bases from V and 8 bases from J, leaving 12 bases between. Germline V gene data show CDR1 as GTSNPN and CDR2 as SVGIG (reference sequence). The CDR3 sequence is 12 residues long. As DNA, the CDR3 is TGTGCCTGGTCTCCCCAGGGAGAAAAACTGTTTTTT. This sequence encodes CAWSPQGEKLFF.

The gene calls are TRBV11-2 and TRBJ2-2; a possible D gene is TRBD2 (6 bases). This CDR3 is 18 amino acids long. CDR1 and CDR2 from the germline V gene are SGHAT and FQNNGV. With 5 bases removed from V and 6 bases from J, the gap between germline ends came to 25 bases. CDR3 protein: CASSPRGGKGWMSGELFF. The DNA of the CDR3 is TGTGCCAGCAGCCCCCGAGGAGGGAAGGGGTGGATGTCCGGGGAGCTGTTTTTT.

The gene calls are TRBV28 and TRBJ1-1; D may be TRBD1 (6 bases). The germline V gene has CDR1 MDHEN and CDR2 SYDVKM. This CDR3 is built from 16 residues. Trimming cost V 3 bases and J 0 bases, with 14 bases left between them. This CDR3 is CASSFPTGTLNTEAFF. The CDR3 DNA reads as TGTGCCAGCAGTTTCCCGACAGGAACCCTGAACACTGAAGCTTTCTTT. Variable domain in full (rest from reference TRBV28 and TRBJ1-1): DVKVTQSSRYLVKRTGEKVFLECVQDMDHENMFWYRQDPGLGLRLIYFSYDVKMKEKGDIPEGYSVSREKKERFSLILESASTNQTSMYLCASSFPTGTLNTEAFFGQGTRLTVV.

Here the CDR3 reads CATHGGLGNTIYF. The CDR3 nucleotides read TGTGCTACTCATGGAGGGCTCGGTAACACCATATATTTT. This chain connects TRBV12-5 to TRBJ1-3; D gene ambiguous. The CDR3 has 13 amino acids. The germline V gene has CDR1 LGHNT and CDR2 FRNRAP. Trimming left V 10 bases short and J 7 bases short, with 17 bases between.